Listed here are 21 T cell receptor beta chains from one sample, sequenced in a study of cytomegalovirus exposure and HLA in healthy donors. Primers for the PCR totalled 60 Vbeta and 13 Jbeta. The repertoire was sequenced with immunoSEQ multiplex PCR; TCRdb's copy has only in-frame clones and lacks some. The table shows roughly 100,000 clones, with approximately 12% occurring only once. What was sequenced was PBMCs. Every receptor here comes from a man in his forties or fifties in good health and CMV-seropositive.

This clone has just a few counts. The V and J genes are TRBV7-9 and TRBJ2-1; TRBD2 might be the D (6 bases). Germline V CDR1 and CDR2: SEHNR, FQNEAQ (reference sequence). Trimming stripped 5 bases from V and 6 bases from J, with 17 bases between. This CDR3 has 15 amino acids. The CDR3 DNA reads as TGTGCCAGCAGCCCACGAAATAGCGGAGTCAATGAGCAGTTCTTC. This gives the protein CASSPRNSGVNEQFF.

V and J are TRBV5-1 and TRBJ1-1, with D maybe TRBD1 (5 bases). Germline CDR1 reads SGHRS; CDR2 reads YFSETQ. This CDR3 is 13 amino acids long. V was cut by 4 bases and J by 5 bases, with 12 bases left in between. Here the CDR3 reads CASSGERGTEAFF. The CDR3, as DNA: TGCGCCAGCAGCGGAGAAAGGGGAACTGAAGCTTTCTTT.

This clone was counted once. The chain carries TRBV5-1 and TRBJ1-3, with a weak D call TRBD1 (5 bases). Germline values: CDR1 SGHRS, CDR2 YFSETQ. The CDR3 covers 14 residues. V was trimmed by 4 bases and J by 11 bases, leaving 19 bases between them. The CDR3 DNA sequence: TGCGCCAGCAGCGCGGAGGGGCAGGCGGACCCCATATATTTT. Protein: CASSAEGQADPIYF.

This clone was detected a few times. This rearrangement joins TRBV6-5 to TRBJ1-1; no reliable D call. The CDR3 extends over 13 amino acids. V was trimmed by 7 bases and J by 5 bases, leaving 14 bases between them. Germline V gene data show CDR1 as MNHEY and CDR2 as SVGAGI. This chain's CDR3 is CASNKPGGTEAFF. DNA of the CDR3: TGTGCCAGCAATAAACCAGGTGGAACTGAAGCTTTCTTT.

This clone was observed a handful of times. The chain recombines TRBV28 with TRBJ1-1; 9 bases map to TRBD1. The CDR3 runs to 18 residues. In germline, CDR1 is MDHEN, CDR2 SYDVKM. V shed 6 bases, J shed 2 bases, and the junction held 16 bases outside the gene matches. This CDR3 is CASSPPGTGSSTNTEAFF. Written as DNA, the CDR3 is TGTGCCAGCAGCCCGCCGGGGACAGGGAGCTCGACCAACACTGAAGCTTTCTTT.

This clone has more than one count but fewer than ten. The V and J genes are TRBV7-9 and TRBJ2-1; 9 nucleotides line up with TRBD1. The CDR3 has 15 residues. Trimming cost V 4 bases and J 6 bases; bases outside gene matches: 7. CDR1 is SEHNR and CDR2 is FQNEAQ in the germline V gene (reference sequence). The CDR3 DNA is TGTGCCAGCAGCTCCGGGACAGGGATGTCCAATGAGCAGTTCTTC. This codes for CASSSGTGMSNEQFF.

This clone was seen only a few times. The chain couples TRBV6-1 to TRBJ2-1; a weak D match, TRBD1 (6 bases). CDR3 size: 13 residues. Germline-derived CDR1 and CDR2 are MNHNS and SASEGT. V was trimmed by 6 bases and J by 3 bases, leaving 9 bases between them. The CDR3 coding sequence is TGTGCCAGCAGCGCGGACAGCTACAATGAGCAGTTCTTC. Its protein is CASSADSYNEQFF.

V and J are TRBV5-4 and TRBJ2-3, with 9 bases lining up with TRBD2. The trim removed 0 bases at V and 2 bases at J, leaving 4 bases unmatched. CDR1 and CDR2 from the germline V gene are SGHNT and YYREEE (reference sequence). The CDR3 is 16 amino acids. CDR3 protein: CASSLVTSGDTDTQYF. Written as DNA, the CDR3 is TGTGCCAGCAGCTTGGTGACTAGCGGAGACACAGATACGCAGTATTTT. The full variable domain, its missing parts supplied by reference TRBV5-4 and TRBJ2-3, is ETGVTQSPTHLIKTRGQQVTLRCSSQSGHNTVSWYQQALGQGPQFIFQYYREEENGRGNFPPRFSGLQFPNYSSELNVNALELDDSALYLCASSLVTSGDTDTQYFGPGTRLTVL.

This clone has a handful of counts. CDR3 amino acids: CASSHLLAWSYEQYF. For the CDR3, the DNA is TGCGCCAGCAGCCACCTCCTAGCGTGGTCCTACGAGCAGTACTTC. The J gene is TRBJ2-7, the V gene TRBV4-1, with a tentative D call TRBD2 (6 bases). Trimming removed 3 bases from V and 1 base from J, with 13 bases in between. CDR1 and CDR2 (germline): MGHRA, YSYEKL. The CDR3 is made up of 15 amino acids.

CDR3 nucleotide sequence: TGTGCCAGCAGTGAAGGACAGAATTCACCCCTCCACTTT. Amino acids: CASSEGQNSPLHF. V gene TRBV6-4 combines with J gene TRBJ1-6; a possible D gene is TRBD1 (6 bases). Between the trimmed V and J ends, which lost 3 bases and 7 bases, there was a span of 7 bases. The CDR3 spans 13 residues. Germline values: CDR1 MRHNA, CDR2 SNTAGT.

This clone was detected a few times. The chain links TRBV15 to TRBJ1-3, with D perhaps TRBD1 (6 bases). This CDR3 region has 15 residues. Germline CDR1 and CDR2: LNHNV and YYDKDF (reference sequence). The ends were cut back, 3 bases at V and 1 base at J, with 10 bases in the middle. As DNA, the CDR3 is TGTGCCACCAGCAGGATCAGGGGTTCTGGAAACACCATATATTTT. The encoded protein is CATSRIRGSGNTIYF.

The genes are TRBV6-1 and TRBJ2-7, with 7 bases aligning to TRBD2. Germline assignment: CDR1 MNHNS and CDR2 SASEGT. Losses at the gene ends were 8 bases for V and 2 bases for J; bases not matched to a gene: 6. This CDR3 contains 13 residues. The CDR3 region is CASGAGVTYEQYF. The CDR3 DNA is TGTGCCAGCGGCGCGGGAGTTACCTACGAGCAGTACTTC.

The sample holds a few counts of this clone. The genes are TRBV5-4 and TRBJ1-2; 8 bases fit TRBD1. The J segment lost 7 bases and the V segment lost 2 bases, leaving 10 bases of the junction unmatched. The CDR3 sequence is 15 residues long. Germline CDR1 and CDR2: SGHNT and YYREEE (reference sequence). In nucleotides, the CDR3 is TGTGCCAGCAGCTTTCTCCAGGGGGCGCAGGGTGGCTACACCTTC. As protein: CASSFLQGAQGGYTF.

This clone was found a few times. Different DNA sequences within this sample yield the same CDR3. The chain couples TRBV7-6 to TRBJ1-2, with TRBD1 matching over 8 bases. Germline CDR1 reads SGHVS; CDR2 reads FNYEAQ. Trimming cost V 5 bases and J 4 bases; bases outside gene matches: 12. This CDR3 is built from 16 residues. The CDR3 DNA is TGTGCCAGCAGCATAAGGACAGGGCCCGCTCCCTATGGCTACACCTTC. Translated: CASSIRTGPAPYGYTF.

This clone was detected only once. The CDR3 coding sequence is TGTGCCAGCAGTTTACAGGGGGCGCAAGGAAACACCATATATTTT. This sequence encodes CASSLQGAQGNTIYF. The chain recombines TRBV28 with TRBJ1-3; 8 bases fit TRBD1. Looked up from germline, CDR1 is MDHEN and CDR2 is SYDVKM. V dropped 2 bases and J dropped 4; count of bases not matched to a gene: 4. The CDR3 runs 15 residues.

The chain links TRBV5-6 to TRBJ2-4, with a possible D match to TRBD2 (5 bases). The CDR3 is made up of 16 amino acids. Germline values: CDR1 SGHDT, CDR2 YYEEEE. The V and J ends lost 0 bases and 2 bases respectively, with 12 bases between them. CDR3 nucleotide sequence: TGTGCCAGCAGCTTGGGGCTCCAGCGGACCAAAAACATTCAGTACTTC. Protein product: CASSLGLQRTKNIQYF.

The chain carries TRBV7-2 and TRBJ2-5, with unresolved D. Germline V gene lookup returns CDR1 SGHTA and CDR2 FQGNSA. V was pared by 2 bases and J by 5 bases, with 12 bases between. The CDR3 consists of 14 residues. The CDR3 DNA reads TGTGCCAGCAGCTTATGGGTCGCGGCGGAGACCCAGTACTTC. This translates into CASSLWVAAETQYF.

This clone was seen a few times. CDR3 nucleotide sequence: TGCGCCAGCAGCCCCCATAGCCCCGACAGGGCAACAATGAACACTGAAGCTTTCTTT. Amino acid sequence: CASSPHSPDRATMNTEAFF. V and J are TRBV10-2 and TRBJ1-1; 7 positions match TRBD1. Germline trimming cut 6 bases from V and 0 bases from J; bases unmatched to any gene: 19. This CDR3 is built from 19 residues. Germline-derived CDR1 and CDR2 are WSHSY and SAAADI.

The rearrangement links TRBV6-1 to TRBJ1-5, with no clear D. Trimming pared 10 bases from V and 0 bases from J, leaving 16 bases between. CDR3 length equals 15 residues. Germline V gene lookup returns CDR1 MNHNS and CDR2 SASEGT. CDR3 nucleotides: TGTGCCACTTCACAGAGCCTTTATAGCAATCAGCCCCAGCATTTT. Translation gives CATSQSLYSNQPQHF.

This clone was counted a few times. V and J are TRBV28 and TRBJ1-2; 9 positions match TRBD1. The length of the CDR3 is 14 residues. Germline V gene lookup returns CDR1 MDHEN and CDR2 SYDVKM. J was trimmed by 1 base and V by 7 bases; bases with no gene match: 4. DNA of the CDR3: TGTGCCAGCACCAGACAGGGGGGTAACTATGGCTACACCTTC. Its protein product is CASTRQGGNYGYTF.

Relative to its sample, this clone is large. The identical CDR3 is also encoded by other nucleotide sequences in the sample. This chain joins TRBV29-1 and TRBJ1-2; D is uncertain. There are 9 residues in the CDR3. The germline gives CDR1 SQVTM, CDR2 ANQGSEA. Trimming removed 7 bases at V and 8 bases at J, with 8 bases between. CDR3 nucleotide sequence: TGCAGCGCCGGCGGCGGCTACACCTTC. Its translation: CSAGGGYTF. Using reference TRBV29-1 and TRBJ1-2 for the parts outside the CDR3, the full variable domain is SAVISQKPSRDICQRGTSLTIQCQVDSQVTMMFWYRQQPGQSLTLIATANQGSEATYESGFVIDKFPISRPNLTFSTLTVSNMSPEDSSIYLCSAGGGYTFGSGTRLTVV.